Listed below are T cell receptor beta chains from one sample, sequenced in a study of human T cells and chemical hapten exposure. Each CDR3 protein is one row after TCRdb ran MiXCR on the reads. The table lists more than 100,000 distinct CDR3 sequences, 8% to 9.5% of them singletons. The sequenced sample was whole blood. The receptors derive from a human donor in good health. Some clones in this sample may be carry-over from other donors' samples. The CDR3 runs from the conserved cysteine through the conserved F or W. D genes are given only for firm matches. Expanded clones get a size class; other rows say once, few or many, or leave the size out.

clone size	J gene	V gene	D gene	CDR3 protein	CDR3 DNA
-	TRBJ2-1	TRBV5-1	TRBD1	CASSLAGTGGRDEQFF	TGCGCCAGCAGCTTGGCCGGGACAGGGGGCAGGGATGAGCAGTTCTTC
few	TRBJ2-3	TRBV10-3	-	CAIDGGRTTDTQYF	TGTGCCATCGACGGGGGCCGCACCACAGATACGCAGTATTTT
many	TRBJ2-5	TRBV21-1	-	CASSPLTQETQYF	TGTGCCAGCAGCCCTCTTACCCAAGAGACCCAGTACTTC
many	TRBJ2-3	TRBV12-3/TRBV12-4	-	CASSSLVADTQYF	TGTGCCAGCAGCTCCTTAGTGGCAGATACGCAGTATTTT
few	TRBJ2-1	TRBV6-9	-	CASRDGGPHSEQFF	TGTGCCAGCAGGGACGGGGGGCCTCATAGTGAGCAGTTCTTC
many	TRBJ1-2	TRBV6-6	TRBD1	CASSTTTGSVGYTF	TGTGCCAGCAGTACTACGACAGGGTCGGTTGGCTACACCTTC
-	TRBJ2-3	TRBV2	TRBD2	CASTTTSGYTDTQYF	TGTGCCAGCACGACGACTAGCGGTTACACAGATACGCAGTATTTT
few	TRBJ2-5	TRBV5-1	TRBD2	CASSPSGSETQYF	TGCGCCAGCAGCCCAAGCGGGAGCGAGACCCAGTACTTC
many	TRBJ2-7	TRBV6-1	-	CASSEGGYGTYEQYF	TGTGCCAGCAGTGAAGGGGGCTATGGAACCTACGAGCAGTACTTC
few	TRBJ2-7	TRBV21-1	-	CAGGQGATYEQYF	TGTGCCGGCGGACAGGGCGCCACCTACGAGCAGTACTTC
few	TRBJ2-1	TRBV4-2	-	CASSQAGGDEQFF	TGTGCCAGCAGCCAAGCGGGGGGCGATGAGCAGTTCTTC
-	TRBJ1-6	TRBV12-3/TRBV12-4	TRBD1	CASSLEVGQGNSPLHF	TGTGCCAGCAGTTTAGAGGTGGGACAGGGTAATTCACCCCTCCACTTT
-	TRBJ2-2	TRBV3-1	-	CASSQGSATGELFF	TGTGCCAGCAGCCAAGGGTCTGCTACCGGGGAGCTGTTTTTT
few	TRBJ2-7	TRBV5-1	-	CASSLGGTRSEQYF	TGCGCCAGCAGCTTGGGGGGAACCAGGAGCGAGCAGTACTTC
many	TRBJ1-1	TRBV6-1	TRBD1	CASSEALRGGRTEAFF	TGTGCCAGCAGTGAAGCGCTTCGAGGGGGCCGTACTGAAGCTTTCTTT
many	TRBJ1-5	TRBV6-2/TRBV6-3	-	CASNPPRDGAGLGNQPQHF	TGTGCCAGCAACCCTCCAAGAGACGGAGCCGGGCTAGGCAATCAGCCCCAGCATTTT
many	TRBJ1-3	TRBV27	-	CASSQTGVSGNTIYF	TGTGCCAGCAGCCAGACAGGAGTCTCTGGAAACACCATATATTTT
few	TRBJ1-2	TRBV7-2	TRBD1	CASSTGQGADGYTF	TGTGCCAGCAGCACAGGACAGGGGGCTGATGGCTACACCTTC
many	TRBJ2-7	TRBV2	TRBD2	CASSVVAGEAYEQYF	TGTGCCAGCAGTGTTGTAGCGGGAGAAGCGTACGAGCAGTACTTC
few	TRBJ2-5	TRBV27	-	CASSSPEGRVGETQYF	TGTGCCAGCAGCTCTCCGGAGGGCCGAGTTGGAGAGACCCAGTACTTC
-	TRBJ1-4	TRBV7-9	TRBD1	CASSAGTGDAEKLFF	TGTGCCAGCAGCGCCGGGACAGGGGATGCTGAAAAACTGTTTTTT
few	TRBJ2-2	TRBV12-3/TRBV12-4	-	CASSRTENTGELFF	TGTGCCAGCAGTCGGACAGAGAACACCGGGGAGCTGTTTTTT
-	TRBJ2-3	TRBV29-1	TRBD1	CSVPGQSSTDTQYF	TGCAGCGTACCGGGACAGTCTAGCACAGATACGCAGTATTTT
few	TRBJ1-5	TRBV12-5	TRBD1	CASGTGQQPQHF	TGTGCTAGTGGGACAGGGCAGCAGCCCCAGCATTTT
few	TRBJ2-5	TRBV12-3/TRBV12-4	TRBD2	CASSPIAGGIQETQYF	TGTGCCAGCAGTCCAATAGCGGGAGGCATCCAAGAGACCCAGTACTTC
many	TRBJ2-1	TRBV27	TRBD2	CASSSLAGADNEQFF	TGTGCCAGCAGTTCACTAGCGGGAGCGGACAATGAGCAGTTCTTC
-	TRBJ2-7	TRBV25-1	-	CASSEAGPYEQYF	TGTGCCAGCAGTGAGGCCGGGCCCTACGAGCAGTACTTC
few	TRBJ2-7	TRBV6-5	-	CASSYSGVSSYEQYF	TGTGCCAGCAGTTACTCGGGGGTTAGCTCCTACGAGCAGTACTTC
few	TRBJ2-3	TRBV20-1	TRBD2	CSASRPASGGAKDTQYF	TGCAGTGCTTCCCGCCCTGCTAGCGGGGGGGCTAAAGATACGCAGTATTTT
-	TRBJ1-6	TRBV20-1	-	CSARGGNSPLHF	TGCAGTGCTAGAGGGGGAAATTCACCCCTCCACTTT
many	TRBJ1-1	TRBV5-8	-	CASSLRGRQPNTEAFF	TGTGCCAGCAGCCTCCGTGGGCGCCAGCCGAACACTGAAGCTTTCTTT
few	TRBJ2-2	TRBV3-1	-	CASGRGLQPLDHTGELFF	TGTGCCAGCGGTCGGGGGCTCCAGCCCCTTGATCACACCGGGGAGCTGTTTTTT
-	TRBJ1-1	TRBV5-6	-	CASSLRPNTEAFF	TGTGCCAGCAGCTTGCGGCCCAACACTGAAGCTTTCTTT
-	TRBJ1-6	TRBV7-6	-	CASSPLNSPLHF	TGTGCCAGCAGCCCTCTTAATTCACCCCTCCACTTT
-	TRBJ2-1	TRBV10-3	TRBD2	CAISESTFGRGRLHEQFF	TGTGCCATCAGTGAGTCAACCTTCGGTCGCGGGAGACTCCATGAGCAGTTCTTC
few	TRBJ1-5	TRBV4-3	-	CASSQEAMGLNQPQHF	TGCGCCAGCAGCCAAGAGGCGATGGGCCTCAATCAGCCCCAGCATTTT
many	TRBJ2-5	TRBV7-9	-	CASSSDTLQETQYF	TGTGCCAGCAGCTCGGACACCTTACAAGAGACCCAGTACTTC
-	TRBJ2-2	TRBV4-3	TRBD1	CASSQDQGQGPTGELFF	TGCGCCAGCAGCCAAGATCAGGGACAGGGGCCCACCGGGGAGCTGTTTTTT
many	TRBJ1-1	TRBV18	TRBD1	CASSPISDRAHEAFF	TGTGCCAGCTCACCAATATCGGACAGGGCGCATGAAGCTTTCTTT
many	TRBJ2-3	TRBV13	TRBD2	CASSLGTSGTTDTQYF	TGTGCCAGCAGCTTAGGAACTAGCGGGACCACAGATACGCAGTATTTT
many	TRBJ2-1	TRBV3-1	TRBD2	CASSPRGSGGTNEQFF	TGTGCCAGCAGCCCCCGTGGTAGCGGGGGGACGAATGAGCAGTTCTTC
few	TRBJ2-2	TRBV3-1	-	CASSQSTGELFF	TGTGCCAGCAGCCAGAGCACCGGGGAGCTGTTTTTT